In this sample, the clone carrying this TCR beta chain turned up a few times. Its cognate antigen is unknown. The source of the sample is a study of cytomegalovirus exposure and HLA in healthy donors. The wider study: Both the approximately 120 validation repertoires and the approximately 700 first-cohort repertoires used the same platform, as reported by a later analysis. Points from the study as a whole: Reportedly, cytomegalovirus status was diagnosed with high sensitivity and specificity. Many donors carried some public TCRs, although rarity characterized most TCR sequences. The tendency of first-cohort TCR clusters to co-occur in the roughly 120 validation repertoires was the finding of a later analysis.

The assay was immunoSEQ multiplex PCR, and TCRdb's table has in-frame clones only and misses some. The sample includes approximately 160,000 clones, 85% to 90% of them seen just once. V was pared by 4 bases and J by 0 bases, with 18 bases between. Germline V gives CDR1 MNHNS, CDR2 SASEGT. The CDR3 runs to 17 residues. The sequence was collected from a woman younger than 45 in good health and CMV-seronegative. The sample consisted of PBMCs. The genes are TRBV6-1 and TRBJ1-2; D is possibly TRBD1 (6 bases). The CDR3, as DNA: TGTGCCAGCAGTGGGGCCGCGGGGGGCGCAACTAACTATGGCTACACCTTC. Encoded protein: CASSGAAGGATNYGYTF.